The rows below give T cell receptor beta chains drawn from one sample of a study of cytotoxic CD8 clonotypes in ibrutinib-treated CLL. Assay used: immunoSEQ multiplex PCR; TCRdb lists only in-frame clones, some missing. The top ten clones hold about 6.4% of a sample with 200,000 to 250,000 clones, roughly three quarters of them seen once. Sequences were derived from PBMCs, sampled after 12 months of ibrutinib treatment. The receptors derive from a human donor with chronic lymphocytic leukemia. The CDR3 runs from the conserved cysteine through the conserved F or W. The D gene is left open where the match is weak. Not all rows give a size; the values are once, few, many and, for expanded clones, a class.

V gene	D gene	clone size	J gene	CDR3 protein	CDR3 DNA
TRBV7-2	-	few	TRBJ2-1	CASSPLRRGEQFF	TGTGCCAGCAGCCCCTTGAGGAGGGGTGAGCAGTTCTTC
TRBV19	-	-	TRBJ2-1	CASSIDLGYNEQFF	TGTGCCAGTAGTATAGATCTTGGTTACAATGAGCAGTTCTTC
TRBV9	-	-	TRBJ2-7	CASSAQGLRYEQYF	TGTGCCAGCAGCGCTCAGGGGCTGAGGTACGAGCAGTACTTC
TRBV30	-	-	TRBJ1-5	CAWSIMGAEPQHF	TGTGCCTGGAGTATTATGGGGGCGGAGCCCCAGCATTTT
TRBV5-6	-	-	TRBJ2-7	CASSLYNSGAYEQYF	TGTGCCAGCAGCTTATATAATAGCGGCGCCTACGAGCAGTACTTC
TRBV9	TRBD2	-	TRBJ2-3	CASSAFWGGTQYF	TGTGCCAGCAGCGCGTTTTGGGGGGGTACGCAGTATTTT
TRBV7-9	-	few	TRBJ1-2	CASSLRGSSPRHGYTF	TGTGCCAGCAGCTTACGGGGATCTTCTCCTCGGCATGGCTACACCTTC
TRBV6-4	-	-	TRBJ1-1	CASHTPGPRNTEAFF	TGTGCCAGTCATACTCCAGGGCCACGGAACACTGAAGCTTTCTTT
TRBV2	-	-	TRBJ1-2	CASSLENYGYTF	TGTGCCAGCTCGCTGGAGAACTATGGCTACACCTTC
TRBV7-2	TRBD2	-	TRBJ2-1	CASILAGGMDEQFF	TGTGCCAGCATCCTAGCGGGAGGTATGGATGAGCAGTTCTTC
TRBV4-1	-	-	TRBJ1-2	CASSQDSRGYTF	TGCGCCAGCAGCCAAGATTCGCGGGGCTACACCTTC
TRBV2	-	few	TRBJ2-1	CASYNNNEQFF	TGTGCCAGTTACAACAACAATGAGCAGTTCTTC
TRBV30	TRBD2	-	TRBJ2-5	CAWSELAGQETQYF	TGTGCCTGGAGTGAACTAGCGGGACAAGAGACCCAGTACTTC
TRBV6-5	TRBD1	-	TRBJ2-6	CASSNDRAGANVLTF	TGTGCCAGCAGTAACGACAGGGCTGGGGCCAACGTCCTGACTTTC
TRBV25-1	-	-	TRBJ2-3	CASSGFGGTDTQYF	TGTGCCAGCAGTGGATTTGGGGGGACCGATACGCAGTATTTT
TRBV5-6	TRBD1	-	TRBJ2-2	CASSLGAGTGDSGELFF	TGTGCCAGCAGCTTGGGGGCCGGGACAGGGGATTCCGGGGAGCTGTTTTTT
TRBV14	-	-	TRBJ1-2	CASSQAPWTSNYGYTF	TGTGCCAGCAGCCAAGCTCCCTGGACATCTAACTATGGCTACACCTTC
TRBV7-2	-	-	TRBJ2-2	CASSLYGSPTGELFF	TGTGCCAGCAGCTTATACGGGAGCCCCACCGGGGAGCTGTTTTTT
TRBV30	-	few	TRBJ1-5	CAWSAGGTGAQHF	TGTGCCTGGAGTGCGGGGGGAACGGGAGCCCAGCATTTT
TRBV5-1	TRBD1	-	TRBJ2-5	CASSAGTGGYQETQYF	TGCGCCAGCAGCGCAGGCACAGGGGGGTACCAAGAGACCCAGTACTTC
TRBV5-5	TRBD1	many	TRBJ1-1	CASSLAGDRGRMNTEAFF	TGTGCCAGCAGCTTGGCAGGGGACAGGGGCCGAATGAACACTGAAGCTTTCTTT
TRBV2	TRBD1	few	TRBJ2-4	CASSEGGPGGMKNIQYF	TGTGCCAGCAGTGAAGGAGGGCCAGGGGGCATGAAAAACATTCAGTACTTC
TRBV6-5	-	-	TRBJ2-3	CASFRSGTDTQYF	TGTGCCAGCTTTCGAAGTGGCACAGATACGCAGTATTTT
TRBV7-3	-	-	TRBJ1-5	CASSLAVAGTYSNQPQHF	TGTGCCAGCAGCTTAGCTGTGGCGGGGACTTATAGCAATCAGCCCCAGCATTTT